These 7 T cell receptor beta chains came from one sample sequenced in a study of blood T cell repertoires in COVID-19. This table comes from immunoSEQ multiplex PCR, and its TCRdb copy is limited to in-frame clones, with some not included. The data show some 50,000 clones, around 80% seen once. The material sequenced was peripheral blood. The receptors derive from an elderly man in a cohort sampled during active COVID-19.

This clone came up once. The genes are TRBV5-1 and TRBJ2-3, with TRBD2 matching over 10 bases. Germline values: CDR1 SGHRS, CDR2 YFSETQ. The ends lost 3 bases at V and 0 bases at J; junction bases unmatched: 7. The CDR3 loop spans 17 amino acids. The DNA for the CDR3 is TGCGCCAGCAGCTGGCCTATACTAGCGGGAAGCACAGATACGCAGTATTTT. Protein sequence: CASSWPILAGSTDTQYF. Full variable domain (missing parts from reference TRBV5-1 and TRBJ2-3): KAGVTQTPRYLIKTRGQQVTLSCSPISGHRSVSWYQQTPGQGLQFLFEYFSETQRNKGNFPGRFSGRQFSNSRSEMNVSTLELGDSALYLCASSWPILAGSTDTQYFGPGTRLTVL.

This clone was observed a handful of times. V usage is TRBV19 and J usage is TRBJ1-2, with TRBD1 as a possible D gene (6 bases). CDR1 is LNHDA, CDR2 SQIVND, per germline (reference sequence). The length of the CDR3 is 16 residues. Trimming removed 7 bases from V and 3 bases from J, with 21 bases in between. The CDR3 DNA sequence: TGTGCCAGTACTCCCCCAGGTGGCAGGGGTCACTATGGCTACACCTTC. Protein: CASTPPGGRGHYGYTF.

The rearrangement joins TRBV6-4 to TRBJ1-6; D is undetermined. Germline V gene data show CDR1 as MRHNA and CDR2 as SNTAGT. Trimming pared 2 bases from V and 8 bases from J, leaving 7 bases between. This CDR3 contains 13 residues. The CDR3: CASSDRRDSPLHF. The CDR3 nucleotides are TGTGCCAGCAGTGACCGGAGGGATTCACCCCTCCACTTT.

The gene calls are TRBV2 and TRBJ1-5; D is ambiguous. V was shortened by 9 bases and J by 0 bases, with 9 bases between the two germline ends. The CDR3 consists of 13 residues. Germline V gene sequence: CDR1 SNHLY, CDR2 FYNNEI. The CDR3 sequence: CASQADSNQPQHF. In nucleotides, the CDR3 is TGTGCCAGTCAAGCCGATAGCAATCAGCCCCAGCATTTT.

The genes are TRBV5-1 and TRBJ2-2, with 7 bases fitting TRBD1. The CDR3 is 15 residues long. The germline V gene has CDR1 SGHRS and CDR2 YFSETQ. Trimming removed 4 bases from V and 5 bases from J; junction bases left unmatched: 8. The CDR3 spells CASSQGQASTGELFF. CDR3 coding DNA: TGCGCCAGCAGCCAAGGACAGGCCTCAACCGGGGAGCTGTTTTTT.

This chain's CDR3 is CASSPPPGQQAFF. In nucleotides, the CDR3 is TGTGCCAGCAGTCCCCCCCCGGGACAGCAAGCTTTCTTT. The chain is built from TRBV28 and TRBJ1-1; 7 bases are a match to TRBD1. J was trimmed by 9 bases and V by 5 bases; bases with no gene match: 9. CDR3 length: 13 residues. The germline V gene encodes CDR1 MDHEN and CDR2 SYDVKM.

The chain links TRBV7-3 to TRBJ2-1; D is possibly TRBD1 (6 bases). The V gene lost 3 bases and the J gene lost 9 bases, with 15 bases spanning the gap. CDR1 is SGHTA and CDR2 is FQGTGA in the germline V gene. The CDR3 spans 14 residues. This CDR3 reads CASSLGNDRSEQFF. The DNA of the CDR3 is TGTGCCAGCAGCTTGGGGAACGACAGGTCTGAGCAGTTCTTC.